Below, 23 T cell receptor beta chains from the same sample are listed, as sequenced in a study of early T cells in non-severe SARS-CoV-2 infection. TCRdb re-analysed the 5' RACE reads in MiXCR, keeping a single row per CDR3 protein. The data contain approximately 69,000 distinct CDR3 sequences, about 10% of them singletons. The material was whole blood, obtained at baseline. These TCRs come from an adult who was a healthcare worker with PCR-confirmed SARS-CoV-2 infection or an uninfected control (not recorded which).

This clonotype appeared many times. V gene TRBV5-4 combines with J gene TRBJ1-6; TRBD1 aligns across 7 bases. The CDR3 has 15 residues. Germline CDR1 is SGHNT and CDR2 is YYREEE (reference sequence). V was clipped by 4 bases and J by 1 base; unmatched bases: 2. CDR3 sequence (DNA): TGTGCCAGCAGCAAGGACAGGTCCTATAATTCACCCCTCCACTTT. It yields the protein CASSKDRSYNSPLHF. Based on the CDR3 plus reference TRBV5-4 and TRBJ1-6, the full variable domain is ETGVTQSPTHLIKTRGQQVTLRCSSQSGHNTVSWYQQALGQGPQFIFQYYREEENGRGNFPPRFSGLQFPNYSSELNVNALELDDSALYLCASSKDRSYNSPLHFGNGTRLTVT.

Here the CDR3 reads CSAREGAVYGNEQFF. CDR3 bases: TGCAGTGCTAGAGAAGGAGCGGTTTATGGCAATGAGCAGTTCTTC. The rearrangement uses TRBV20-1 and TRBJ2-1, with D maybe TRBD2 (5 bases). V was pared by 0 bases and J by 6 bases, with 15 bases between. Germline CDR1 and CDR2: DFQATT and SNEGSKA (reference sequence). The CDR3 runs 15 residues.

This clonotype showed up many times. The CDR3 sequence: CASSPDSSGANVLTF. The CDR3 nucleotides read TGTGCCAGCAGCCCAGACAGCTCTGGGGCCAACGTCCTGACTTTC. The V gene is TRBV11-3, the J gene TRBJ2-6; weak D call: TRBD1 (5 bases). Per the germline V gene, CDR1 is SGHNT and CDR2 is YENEEA. The CDR3 sequence is 15 residues long. Trimming shortened V by 5 bases and J by 0 bases, and 8 bases separated the two germline ends.

This clonotype appeared many times. The chain couples TRBV7-2 to TRBJ2-3; no firm D call. V was trimmed by 3 bases and J by 4 bases, leaving 5 bases between them. The CDR3 extends over 12 amino acids. The V gene's germline CDR1 is SGHTA and CDR2 FQGNSA. This chain's CDR3 is CASSFSSDTQYF. The CDR3 DNA reads as TGTGCCAGCAGCTTCTCCTCAGATACGCAGTATTTT.

The chain employs TRBV10-1 and TRBJ2-4; 10 bases map to TRBD1. The germline CDR1 and CDR2 sequences are WNHNN and SYGVQD (reference sequence). The CDR3 spans 14 residues. The V and J ends lost 3 bases and 6 bases, in that order; junction bases with no gene match: 2. CDR3 protein: CASSDRDRGNIQYF. CDR3 coding DNA: TGCGCCAGCAGTGACCGGGACAGGGGAAACATTCAGTACTTC.

V and J are TRBV10-3 and TRBJ1-1; D remains ambiguous. V shed 6 bases and J shed 0 bases, with 8 bases lying between them. CDR1 ENHRY and CDR2 SYGVKD come from the germline V gene. The CDR3 loop spans 13 amino acids. Here the CDR3 DNA reads TGTGCCATCAGGGGCAGGCTGAACACTGAAGCTTTCTTT. This translates into CAIRGRLNTEAFF.

The rearrangement links TRBV6-5 to TRBJ2-1, with D possibly called TRBD1 or TRBD2 (6 bases each). The CDR3 is 12 residues long. Germline CDR1 and CDR2: MNHEY and SVGAGI. Trimming removed 6 bases from V and 7 bases from J, with 10 bases in between. The CDR3 here is CASRVGGNEQFF. In DNA, the CDR3 is TGTGCCAGCAGAGTAGGGGGGAATGAGCAGTTCTTC.

The table lists this clonotype with many counts. The chain is built from TRBV7-9 and TRBJ2-2, with TRBD1 identical over 10 bases. Trimming removed 5 bases from V and 6 bases from J; junction bases left unmatched: 9. The V gene's germline CDR1 is SEHNR and CDR2 FQNEAQ (reference sequence). The CDR3 is 16 amino acids. The CDR3 here is CASSRRTGGEAGELFF. CDR3 DNA sequence: TGTGCCAGCAGCCGACGGACAGGGGGAGAGGCCGGGGAGCTGTTTTTT.

The chain links TRBV6-2 or TRBV6-3 to TRBJ2-4, with 8 bases aligning to TRBD1. Germline V CDR1 and CDR2: MNHEY, SVGEGT. The J segment lost 5 bases and the V segment lost 2 bases, leaving 5 bases of the junction unmatched. This CDR3 is 15 amino acids long. The CDR3 region is CASSYDRGAENIQYF. The CDR3 DNA is TGTGCCAGCAGTTACGACAGGGGTGCGGAAAACATTCAGTACTTC.

J is TRBJ2-5 and V is TRBV3-1; D remains ambiguous. CDR3 size: 14 residues. The germline V gene encodes CDR1 LGHDT and CDR2 YNNKEL (reference sequence). The V gene lost 0 bases and the J gene lost 12 bases, with 17 bases spanning the gap. The CDR3 coding sequence is TGTGCCAGCAGCCAAGAATATGGGCCCCCACTGGAGTACTTC. Amino acids: CASSQEYGPPLEYF.

This clonotype has just a few counts. This chain uses TRBV12-3 or TRBV12-4 with TRBJ1-5, with D hard to call. Trimming took off 6 bases at V and 0 bases at J, with 9 bases between the two ends. The CDR3 runs 14 residues. CDR3 sequence reads: CASSPTGSNQPQHF. The CDR3, as DNA: TGTGCCAGCAGCCCGACCGGTAGCAATCAGCCCCAGCATTTT.

In this sample, this clonotype turned up many times. V is TRBV12-5 and J is TRBJ2-5; D unresolved. V shed 3 bases and J shed 5 bases, with 10 bases lying between them. The CDR3 sequence is 13 residues long. Germline values: CDR1 LGHNT, CDR2 FRNRAP. As DNA, the CDR3 is TGTGCTAGTGGTTTTGGTCGTCTCGAGACCCAGTACTTC. Its protein product is CASGFGRLETQYF. Looking up the rest from reference TRBV12-5 and TRBJ2-5 gives the full variable domain: DARVTQTPRHKVTEMGQEVTMRCQPILGHNTVFWYRQTMMQGLELLAYFRNRAPLDDSGMPKDRFSAEMPDATLATLKIQPSEPRDSAVYFCASGFGRLETQYFGPGTRLLVL.

This clonotype has at least ten counts. The rearrangement uses TRBV7-9 and TRBJ2-7, with 10 positions matching TRBD1. The CDR3 totals 15 residues. The V segment lost 5 bases and the J segment 9 bases; nucleotides outside the gene matches: 13. Germline CDR1 and CDR2: SEHNR and FQNEAQ (reference sequence). CDR3 nucleotide sequence: TGTGCCAGCAGCCCGGGGACAGGGGCAAAAGTTGGGCAGTACTTC. It specifies CASSPGTGAKVGQYF. The complete variable domain, with remaining parts taken from reference TRBV7-9 and TRBJ2-7, reads DTGVSQNPRHKITKRGQNVTFRCDPISEHNRLYWYRQTLGQGPEFLTYFQNEAQLEKSRLLSDRFSAERPKGSFSTLEIQRTEQGDSAMYLCASSPGTGAKVGQYFGPGTRLTVT.

The chain is built from TRBV20-1 and TRBJ2-3; 7 positions match TRBD2. Germline V gene lookup returns CDR1 DFQATT and CDR2 SNEGSKA (reference sequence). The CDR3 length is 13 residues. V lost 6 bases, J lost 3 bases, and 6 bases stayed unmatched. This chain's CDR3 is CSALWEGTDTQYF. The CDR3 DNA reads as TGCAGTGCCCTTTGGGAGGGGACAGATACGCAGTATTTT.

There are a few counts of this clonotype. The genes are TRBV6-2 or TRBV6-3 and TRBJ2-7; D may be TRBD2 (6 bases). The CDR3 contains 12 residues. Trimming stripped 4 bases from V and 8 bases from J, with 12 bases between. The germline V gene encodes CDR1 MNHEY and CDR2 SVGEGT. The chain's CDR3 is CASSSGRWKQYF. CDR3 nucleotides: TGTGCCAGCAGTTCAGGGAGGTGGAAGCAGTACTTC.

A few counts support this clonotype. The V and J genes are TRBV29-1 and TRBJ2-5; D is undetermined. Germline values: CDR1 SQVTM, CDR2 ANQGSEA. V dropped 6 bases and J dropped 10 bases, with 12 bases sitting between them. This CDR3 contains 10 residues. CDR3 loop: CSVYRDLQYF. The CDR3 nucleotides read TGCAGCGTATATCGAGATCTCCAGTACTTC.

There are many counts of this clonotype. The gene calls are TRBV2 and TRBJ2-4; 7 bases match TRBD1. Germline V gene lookup returns CDR1 SNHLY and CDR2 FYNNEI. V shed 5 bases and J 4 bases; nucleotides not matched to a gene: 11. The CDR3 loop spans 16 amino acids. CDR3 nucleotide sequence: TGTGCCAGCAGTCATGACAGGGCTGGTCGAAAAAACATTCAGTACTTC. It yields the protein CASSHDRAGRKNIQYF. Combining the CDR3 with reference TRBV2 and TRBJ2-4 gives the whole variable domain EPEVTQTPSHQVTQMGQEVILRCVPISNHLYFYWYRQILGQKVEFLVSFYNNEISEKSEIFDDQFSVERPDGSNFTLKIRSTKLEDSAMYFCASSHDRAGRKNIQYFGAGTRLSVL.

The rearrangement uses TRBV29-1 and TRBJ2-3; no firm D call. Per the germline V gene, CDR1 is SQVTM and CDR2 is ANQGSEA. CDR3 length: 13 amino acids. V was pared by 7 bases and J by 0 bases, with 11 bases between. CDR3 coding DNA: TGCAGCGCCCACATAATTAGCACAGATACGCAGTATTTT. This codes for CSAHIISTDTQYF.

There are many counts of this clonotype. The rearrangement uses TRBV29-1 and TRBJ2-2; no firm D call. The CDR3 sequence is 11 residues long. Trimming cost V 6 bases and J 5 bases, with 7 bases left between them. Looked up from germline, CDR1 is SQVTM and CDR2 is ANQGSEA. CDR3 sequence reads: CSVTGTGELFF. The CDR3 DNA is TGCAGCGTGACTGGGACCGGGGAGCTGTTTTTT.

The rearrangement uses TRBV11-1 and TRBJ2-4; D gene ambiguous. The CDR3 runs 12 residues. Trimming took 7 bases from V and 0 from J, leaving 4 bases between them. CDR1 and CDR2 from the germline V gene are SGHAT and FQDESV (reference sequence). DNA for the CDR3: TGTGCCAGCAAAGGAGCCAAAAACATTCAGTACTTC. It specifies CASKGAKNIQYF.

This clonotype appeared many times. The chain carries TRBV24-1 and TRBJ2-3; D possibly matches TRBD1 or TRBD2 (6 bases each). V was shortened by 1 base and J by 8 bases, with 21 bases between the two germline ends. This CDR3 spans 17 amino acids. CDR1 is KGHDR and CDR2 is SFDVKD in the germline V gene. The CDR3, as DNA: TGTGCCACCAGTGATTTACGTAGCAGGGGAGGCCCAGCTACGCAGTATTTT. It yields the protein CATSDLRSRGGPATQYF.

This clonotype was detected a few times. The V call is TRBV6-2 or TRBV6-3, the J call TRBJ2-5; possible D gene TRBD2, 6 bases. V was shortened by 2 bases and J by 1 base, with 11 bases between the two germline ends. The CDR3 has 15 residues. The germline gives CDR1 MNHEY, CDR2 SVGEGT. The CDR3 here is CASSYVSGSQETQYF. The CDR3 DNA sequence: TGTGCCAGCAGTTACGTTAGCGGAAGCCAAGAGACCCAGTACTTC.

This chain uses TRBV6-4 with TRBJ2-2; the match to TRBD1 covers 7 bases. This CDR3 has 14 residues. The V gene end was trimmed by 2 bases and the J gene end by 3 bases; junction bases not matched to a gene: 0. The V gene's germline CDR1 is MRHNA and CDR2 SNTAGT. CDR3 DNA sequence: TGTGCCAGCAGTGACGGGACAGACACCGGGGAGCTGTTTTTT. Protein: CASSDGTDTGELFF.